A selection of T cell receptor beta chains follows, all from one sample in a study of cytomegalovirus exposure and HLA in healthy donors. The repertoire was sequenced with immunoSEQ multiplex PCR; TCRdb's copy has only in-frame clones and lacks some. The sample holds 75,000 to 100,000 clones, about four fifths seen once. Material for sequencing was PBMCs. Every receptor here comes from a man between 25 and 39 years old in good health and CMV-seronegative. Both conserved end residues are trimmed from each CDR3. The D gene is left open where the match is weak. Clone size is stated in some rows and not others, as once, few, many or a class when expanded.

clone size: .
V gene: TRBV6-1
D gene: .
CDR3 protein: ASSERVSGSYEQY

clone size: .
V gene: TRBV5-1
D gene: .
CDR3 protein: ASSLLAHDTGELF

clone size: .
V gene: TRBV5-6
D gene: TRBD1
CDR3 protein: ASSLPPGRQGGGYT

clone size: .
V gene: TRBV7-8
D gene: .
CDR3 protein: ASSRVVGTEAF

clone size: .
V gene: TRBV2
D gene: .
CDR3 protein: ASSAGTSYGYT

clone size: .
V gene: TRBV7-9
D gene: TRBD1
CDR3 protein: ASCGQGDSPLH

clone size: .
V gene: TRBV5-1
D gene: .
CDR3 protein: ASSLAQVSGNTIY

clone size: .
V gene: TRBV4-3
D gene: .
CDR3 protein: ASGSTRDTGELF

clone size: .
V gene: TRBV7-2
D gene: .
CDR3 protein: ASTRRISSYNEQF

clone size: .
V gene: TRBV30
D gene: TRBD2
CDR3 protein: AWTPLSSGGTDTQY

clone size: .
V gene: TRBV13
D gene: TRBD2
CDR3 protein: ASSLGLAGGQYNEQF

clone size: .
V gene: TRBV19
D gene: TRBD1
CDR3 protein: ASRTGSAGELF

clone size: .
V gene: TRBV2
D gene: .
CDR3 protein: ASSYTTDTQY

clone size: .
V gene: TRBV19
D gene: TRBD1
CDR3 protein: ASSLQGRSPLH

clone size: .
V gene: TRBV7-2
D gene: TRBD2
CDR3 protein: ASSLVVAGGPYNEQF

clone size: .
V gene: TRBV6-1
D gene: .
CDR3 protein: ASSQRGGRSTEAF

clone size: .
V gene: TRBV10-3
D gene: TRBD1
CDR3 protein: AIRPGQGDYEQY

clone size: .
V gene: TRBV7-9
D gene: TRBD1
CDR3 protein: ASSRQTGVGNTEAF

clone size: once
V gene: TRBV10-3
D gene: TRBD1
CDR3 protein: AITGTGLGYT

clone size: .
V gene: TRBV19
D gene: TRBD2
CDR3 protein: ASSIGLAGGPLEQY

clone size: .
V gene: TRBV5-1
D gene: TRBD1
CDR3 protein: ASRKQGAENTIY

clone size: .
V gene: TRBV28
D gene: .
CDR3 protein: ASSLETLGRGYT

clone size: .
V gene: TRBV11-1
D gene: TRBD2
CDR3 protein: ASSSGTSRNNEQF

clone size: .
V gene: TRBV9
D gene: TRBD2
CDR3 protein: ASSPTGLAGTETQY

clone size: .
V gene: TRBV14
D gene: .
CDR3 protein: ASSQVRGGELF

clone size: .
V gene: TRBV25-1
D gene: TRBD1
CDR3 protein: ASTSNRDRAYEQY

clone size: once
V gene: TRBV5-1
D gene: TRBD1
CDR3 protein: ASSLRQGGNTEAF

clone size: .
V gene: TRBV2
D gene: .
CDR3 protein: ASSEASLSGALPSMNTEAF

clone size: .
V gene: TRBV29-1
D gene: TRBD1
CDR3 protein: SVPSSQGRSYNEQF

clone size: .
V gene: TRBV6-1
D gene: .
CDR3 protein: ASSVGLLSEQY

clone size: .
V gene: TRBV6-5
D gene: .
CDR3 protein: ASIPTGSSGNTIY

clone size: few
V gene: TRBV6-1
D gene: .
CDR3 protein: ASSVRNYGYT

clone size: .
V gene: TRBV7-9
D gene: TRBD2
CDR3 protein: ASSWPRGTSGEGWNEQY

clone size: .
V gene: TRBV7-8
D gene: TRBD1
CDR3 protein: ASSLGTGEYTQY

clone size: .
V gene: TRBV6-5
D gene: .
CDR3 protein: ASTDLRQLGGELF

clone size: .
V gene: TRBV6-4
D gene: .
CDR3 protein: ASSDSTWPRTISNQPQH

clone size: .
V gene: TRBV4-1
D gene: TRBD1
CDR3 protein: ASRQIGTDRISSTDTQY

clone size: .
V gene: TRBV27
D gene: TRBD1
CDR3 protein: ASSSSFAGTGSAYEQY

clone size: .
V gene: TRBV7-9
D gene: .
CDR3 protein: ASSPYTNTQY

clone size: .
V gene: TRBV6-1
D gene: TRBD1
CDR3 protein: ASSEARDRASYGYT

clone size: .
V gene: TRBV27
D gene: TRBD1
CDR3 protein: ASSFRQGSGNTIY

clone size: once
V gene: TRBV9
D gene: TRBD2
CDR3 protein: ASSPRGGAGPSTDTQY

clone size: .
V gene: TRBV25-1
D gene: .
CDR3 protein: ASSVSVPNTGELF

clone size: .
V gene: TRBV4-1
D gene: TRBD1
CDR3 protein: ASSQELNRGYVRCT

clone size: .
V gene: TRBV7-2
D gene: TRBD2
CDR3 protein: ASSLVRLAEQSSYNEQF

clone size: few
V gene: TRBV28
D gene: .
CDR3 protein: ASSPQPQESNEQF

clone size: .
V gene: TRBV4-3
D gene: .
CDR3 protein: ASSQGELSGANVLT

clone size: .
V gene: TRBV29-1
D gene: TRBD1
CDR3 protein: SVLKPGTDSGNTIY

clone size: .
V gene: TRBV2
D gene: TRBD2
CDR3 protein: ASRQTSGRGVADTQY

clone size: .
V gene: TRBV4-2
D gene: .
CDR3 protein: ASSRQPGVVAWYEQY

clone size: few
V gene: TRBV4-2
D gene: .
CDR3 protein: ASSQELYSGYT

clone size: once
V gene: TRBV27
D gene: .
CDR3 protein: ASSLSSRSGYGYEQY

clone size: .
V gene: TRBV25-1
D gene: .
CDR3 protein: ASSESRREDTKNIQY

clone size: .
V gene: TRBV5-1
D gene: .
CDR3 protein: ASSSGSPGTGELF

clone size: .
V gene: TRBV5-4
D gene: .
CDR3 protein: ASSLGGMGEQY